The source of this TCR beta chain is a study of identical twins. Notes on the study in general: Twins shared out-of-frame alpha sequences with excess low generation probability. Models underestimated out-of-frame TCR alpha sharing in monozygotic twins.

TCRdb re-derived calls from the 5' RACE reads in MiXCR, one entry per CDR3 protein. The table lists about 160,000 distinct CDR3 sequences, roughly 3.5% of them singletons, with 7.5% to 8.5% in the top ten. The CDR3 loop spans 15 amino acids. The V gene lost 9 bases and the J gene lost 0 bases, with 15 bases spanning the gap. Germline V gene sequence: CDR1 LNHDA, CDR2 SQIVND (reference sequence). This clonotype was found many times. What it binds is unknown. This receptor was identified in a man aged 18 to 30 in good health. The V gene is TRBV19, the J gene TRBJ2-1; possible D gene TRBD1, 6 bases. Material for sequencing was memory T cells sorted from blood. DNA for the CDR3: TGTGCCAGAACTTGTGGGACAAACTCCTACAATGAGCAGTTCTTC. Residues: CARTCGTNSYNEQFF. The variable domain in full, completed from reference TRBV19 and TRBJ2-1, reads DGGITQSPKYLFRKEGQNVTLSCEQNLNHDAMYWYRQDPGQGLRLIYYSQIVNDFQKGDIAEGYSVSREKKESFPLTVTSAQKNPTAFYLCARTCGTNSYNEQFFGPGTRLTVL.